This entry lists 8 T cell receptor beta chains sequenced from one sample in a study of blood T cell repertoires in COVID-19. Sequenced by immunoSEQ multiplex PCR; TCRdb stores in-frame clones only, minus some. The data contain a few hundred thousand clones, 90% of them seen just once; the ten biggest clones take up 3.5% to 4.5%. The sequenced sample was PBMCs or T cells enriched from blood (not recorded which). The receptors shown here come from a woman aged 18-29 years with acute COVID-19.

J is TRBJ1-5 and V is TRBV3-1 (or the pseudogene TRBV3-2); tentative D call: TRBD1 (6 bases). The CDR3 contains 15 residues. Trimming took 0 bases from V and 7 from J, leaving 13 bases between them. The germline CDR1 and CDR2 sequences are LGHDT and YNNKEL (reference sequence). This CDR3 is CASSQEGGIEQPQHF. CDR3 nucleotide sequence: TGTGCCAGCAGCCAAGAAGGGGGAATTGAGCAGCCCCAGCATTTT.

The chain links TRBV28 to TRBJ2-7, with 7 bases fitting TRBD1. This CDR3 contains 14 residues. In germline, CDR1 is MDHEN, CDR2 SYDVKM. The ends lost 6 bases at V and 2 bases at J; junction bases unmatched: 7. CDR3 residues: CASRLTGWTYEQYF. Here the CDR3 DNA reads TGTGCCAGCAGGCTGACAGGGTGGACCTACGAGCAGTACTTC. Full variable domain (rest looked up from reference TRBV28 and TRBJ2-7): DVKVTQSSRYLVKRTGEKVFLECVQDMDHENMFWYRQDPGLGLRLIYFSYDVKMKEKGDIPEGYSVSREKKERFSLILESASTNQTSMYLCASRLTGWTYEQYFGPGTRLTVT.

V is TRBV7-8 and J is TRBJ1-4; perhaps TRBD1 as D (5 bases). Germline V CDR1 and CDR2: SGHVS, FQNEAQ. Trimming removed 1 base from V and 7 bases from J, with 13 bases in between. This CDR3 is built from 15 residues. The CDR3 coding sequence is TGTGCCAGCAGCTTAGGTGGGGCAAGGATTGAAAAACTGTTTTTT. This sequence encodes CASSLGGARIEKLFF.

The chain carries TRBV13 and TRBJ2-2, with D possibly matching TRBD2 (6 bases). This CDR3 spans 14 amino acids. The germline CDR1 and CDR2 sequences are PRHDT and FYEKMQ (reference sequence). Trimming took 3 bases from V and 4 from J, leaving 9 bases between them. CDR3 loop: CASSFRGGTGELFF. The CDR3 bases are TGTGCCAGCAGCTTCCGGGGAGGCACCGGGGAGCTGTTTTTT. The full variable domain, rest sourced from reference TRBV13 and TRBJ2-2, is AAGVIQSPRHLIKEKRETATLKCYPIPRHDTVYWYQQGPGQDPQFLISFYEKMQSDKGSIPDRFSAQQFSDYHSELNMSSLELGDSALYFCASSFRGGTGELFFGEGSRLTVL.

This clone was seen just once. This chain connects TRBV19 to TRBJ1-1; maybe TRBD1 (5 bases). This CDR3 is 16 amino acids long. Trimming removed 3 bases from V and 3 bases from J, with 17 bases in between. CDR1 is LNHDA, CDR2 SQIVND, per germline (reference sequence). Here the CDR3 DNA reads TGTGCCAGTAGTATTAAGGGGCTGCACCCGGACACTGAAGCTTTCTTT. It translates to CASSIKGLHPDTEAFF.

The gene calls are TRBV6-6 and TRBJ1-3; D remains unclear. Trimming shortened V by 5 bases and J by 0 bases, and 11 bases separated the two germline ends. Germline V gene lookup returns CDR1 MNHNY and CDR2 SVGAGI (reference sequence). CDR3 length: 15 residues. In DNA, the CDR3 is TGTGCCAGCAGTGACACAGCCTTCTCTGGAAACACCATATATTTT. Translation: CASSDTAFSGNTIYF.

This chain links TRBV28 with TRBJ2-6; possibly TRBD2 for D (5 bases). Germline V CDR1 and CDR2: MDHEN, SYDVKM. V lost 5 bases to trimming and J lost 0 bases, with 11 bases between them. This CDR3 has 16 residues. This CDR3 is CASSPRELSGANVLTF. The DNA for the CDR3 is TGTGCCAGCAGTCCTCGGGAACTCTCTGGGGCCAACGTCCTGACTTTC.

This chain links TRBV2 with TRBJ1-2; D perhaps matches TRBD1 (6 bases). The V end lost 6 bases, the J end lost 5 bases, and 19 bases lay between the germline ends. The germline V gene encodes CDR1 SNHLY and CDR2 FYNNEI. The CDR3 covers 15 residues. CDR3 in amino acids: CASRNPDSSGYGYTF. The CDR3 bases are TGTGCCAGCAGGAACCCGGACAGTTCGGGGTATGGCTACACCTTC.